The T cell receptor beta chain under discussion was sequenced for a study of blood T cells in healthy people across ages. In the study overall: About one barcoded beta molecule per two T cells was the capture yield of template switching.

Details on this clonotype: Its antigen is currently unknown.

Findings and limits, study-wide: The authors considered diversity estimates from one million T cells to be underestimates. A greater number of naive CD4+ cells and higher diversity distinguished long-lived donors from aged donors.

Alongside a J-beta primer mix, a sample-barcoded 5' primer served in a second PCR lasting about 7 to 11 cycles. Each cDNA molecule was tagged by a template-switch adaptor that had 12 random nucleotides. One entry per CDR3 protein results from TCRdb running MiXCR on the 5' RACE reads. The sample holds approximately 1,700,000 distinct CDR3 sequences, 30% to 40% seen once. Sequenced sample: blood. The clonotype was recovered from a human donor in good health.

CDR3 DNA: TGCGCCAGCAGCCACGGACGAGCGGGGGAGGTAGATACGCAGTATTTT. Translating gives CASSHGRAGEVDTQYF. The V and J genes are TRBV4-1 and TRBJ2-3; 8 positions agree with TRBD2. The V and J ends lost 3 bases and 5 bases, in that order; junction bases with no gene match: 10. The germline V gene has CDR1 MGHRA and CDR2 YSYEKL. CDR3 length: 16 residues.